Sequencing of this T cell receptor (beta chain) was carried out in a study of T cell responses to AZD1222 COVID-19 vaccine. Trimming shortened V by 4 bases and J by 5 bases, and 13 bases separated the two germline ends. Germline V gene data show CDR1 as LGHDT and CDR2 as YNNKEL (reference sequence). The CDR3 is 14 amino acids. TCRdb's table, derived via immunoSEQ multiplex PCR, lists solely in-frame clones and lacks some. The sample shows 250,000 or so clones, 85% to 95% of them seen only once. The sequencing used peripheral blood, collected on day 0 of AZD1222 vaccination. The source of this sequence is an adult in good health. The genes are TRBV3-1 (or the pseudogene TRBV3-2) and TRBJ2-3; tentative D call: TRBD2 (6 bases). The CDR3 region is CASSPDGGKDTQYF. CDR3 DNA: TGTGCCAGCAGCCCCGACGGCGGGAAAGATACGCAGTATTTT.